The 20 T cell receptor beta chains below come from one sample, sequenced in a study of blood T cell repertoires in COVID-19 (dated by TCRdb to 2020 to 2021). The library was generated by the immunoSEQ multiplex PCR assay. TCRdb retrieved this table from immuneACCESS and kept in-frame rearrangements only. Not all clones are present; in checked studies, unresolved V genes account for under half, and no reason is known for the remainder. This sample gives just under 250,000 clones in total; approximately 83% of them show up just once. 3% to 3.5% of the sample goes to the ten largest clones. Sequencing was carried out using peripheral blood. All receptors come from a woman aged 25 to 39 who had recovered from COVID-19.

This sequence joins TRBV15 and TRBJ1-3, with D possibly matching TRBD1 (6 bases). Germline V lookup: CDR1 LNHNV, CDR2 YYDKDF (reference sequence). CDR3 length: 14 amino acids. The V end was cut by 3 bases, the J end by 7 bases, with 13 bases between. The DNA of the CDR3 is TGTGCCACCAGCAGGGCTACAGGGTCCAACACCATATATTTT. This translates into CATSRATGSNTIYF.

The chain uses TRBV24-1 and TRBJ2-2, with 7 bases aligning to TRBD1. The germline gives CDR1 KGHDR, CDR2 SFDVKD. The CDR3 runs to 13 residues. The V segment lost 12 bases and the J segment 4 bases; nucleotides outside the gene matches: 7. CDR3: CAAWDSTTGELFF. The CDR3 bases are TGTGCCGCCTGGGACAGCACCACCGGGGAGCTGTTTTTT.

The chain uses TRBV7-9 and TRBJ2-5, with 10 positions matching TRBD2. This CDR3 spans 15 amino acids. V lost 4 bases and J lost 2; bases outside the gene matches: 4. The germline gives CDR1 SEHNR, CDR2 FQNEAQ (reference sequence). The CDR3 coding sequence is TGTGCCAGCAGCTCCGGACTAGCGGCACAAGAGACCCAGTACTTC. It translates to CASSSGLAAQETQYF.

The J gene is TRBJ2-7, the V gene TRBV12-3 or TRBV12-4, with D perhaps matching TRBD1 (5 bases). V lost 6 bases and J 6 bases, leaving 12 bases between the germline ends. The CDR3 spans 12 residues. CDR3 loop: CASSLQASEQYF. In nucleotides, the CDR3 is TGTGCCAGCAGCTTACAGGCGAGCGAGCAGTACTTC.

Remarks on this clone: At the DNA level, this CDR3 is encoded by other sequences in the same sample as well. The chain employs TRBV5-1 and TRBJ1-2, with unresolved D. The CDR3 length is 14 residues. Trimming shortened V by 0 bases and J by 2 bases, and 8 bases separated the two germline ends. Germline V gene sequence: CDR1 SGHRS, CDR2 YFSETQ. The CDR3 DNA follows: TGCGCCAGCAGCTTGGTACCGGGAAACTATGGCTACACCTTC. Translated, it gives CASSLVPGNYGYTF.

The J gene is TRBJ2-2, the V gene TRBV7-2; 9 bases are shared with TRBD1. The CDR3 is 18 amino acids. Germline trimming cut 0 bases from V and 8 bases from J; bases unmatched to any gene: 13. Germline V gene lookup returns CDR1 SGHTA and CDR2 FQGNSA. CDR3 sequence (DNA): TGTGCCAGCAGCTTAGCGCCGGCAGGACAGGGGATACAAGGGGAGCTGTTTTTT. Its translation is CASSLAPAGQGIQGELFF.

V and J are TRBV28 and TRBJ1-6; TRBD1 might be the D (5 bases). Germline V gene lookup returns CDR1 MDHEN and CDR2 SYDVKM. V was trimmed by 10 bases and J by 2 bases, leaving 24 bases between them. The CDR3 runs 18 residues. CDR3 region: CATLSGRAIFPYNSPLHF. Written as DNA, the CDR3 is TGTGCCACGTTAAGTGGCAGGGCCATTTTTCCCTATAATTCACCCCTCCACTTT.

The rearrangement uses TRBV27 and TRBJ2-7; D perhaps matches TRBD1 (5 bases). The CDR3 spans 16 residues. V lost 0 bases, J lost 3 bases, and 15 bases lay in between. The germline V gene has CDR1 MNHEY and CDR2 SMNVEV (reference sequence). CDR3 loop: CASSLSGIDRDYEQYF. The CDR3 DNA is TGTGCCAGCAGTTTATCGGGGATCGACAGAGACTACGAGCAGTACTTC.

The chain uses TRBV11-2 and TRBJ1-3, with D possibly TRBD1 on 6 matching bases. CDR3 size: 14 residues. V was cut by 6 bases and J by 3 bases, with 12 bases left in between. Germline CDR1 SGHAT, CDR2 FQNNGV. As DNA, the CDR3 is TGTGCCAGCAGACCTTACAGGGATGGAAACACCATATATTTT. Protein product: CASRPYRDGNTIYF.

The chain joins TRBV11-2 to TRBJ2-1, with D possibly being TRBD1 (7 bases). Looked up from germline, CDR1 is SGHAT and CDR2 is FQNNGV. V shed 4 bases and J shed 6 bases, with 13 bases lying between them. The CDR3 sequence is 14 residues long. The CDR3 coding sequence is TGTGCCAGCAGCTCTTACAGGGGAGGCAATGAGCAGTTCTTC. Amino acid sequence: CASSSYRGGNEQFF.

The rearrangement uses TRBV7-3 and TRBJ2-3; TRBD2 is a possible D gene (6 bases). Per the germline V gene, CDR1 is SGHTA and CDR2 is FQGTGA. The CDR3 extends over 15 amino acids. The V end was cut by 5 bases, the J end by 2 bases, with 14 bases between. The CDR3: CASSLGRGPTDTQYF. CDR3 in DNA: TGTGCCAGCAGCCTAGGGCGGGGACCCACAGATACGCAGTATTTT. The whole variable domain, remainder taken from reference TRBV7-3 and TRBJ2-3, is GAGVSQTPSNKVTEKGKYVELRCDPISGHTALYWYRQSLGQGPEFLIYFQGTGAADDSGLPNDRFFAVRPEGSVSTLKIQRTERGDSAVYLCASSLGRGPTDTQYFGPGTRLTVL.

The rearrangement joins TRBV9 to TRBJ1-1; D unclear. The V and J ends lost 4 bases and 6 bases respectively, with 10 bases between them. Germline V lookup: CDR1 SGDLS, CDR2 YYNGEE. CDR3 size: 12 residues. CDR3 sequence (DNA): TGTGCCAGCAGCCCAGGATGGGCTGAAGCTTTCTTT. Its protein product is CASSPGWAEAFF.

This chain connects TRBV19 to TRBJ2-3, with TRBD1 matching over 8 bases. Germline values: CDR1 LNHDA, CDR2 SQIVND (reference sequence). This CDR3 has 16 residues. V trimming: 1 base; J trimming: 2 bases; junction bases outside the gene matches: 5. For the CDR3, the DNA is TGTGCCAGTAGTATAGGTAACAGGGGGACCACAGATACGCAGTATTTT. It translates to CASSIGNRGTTDTQYF. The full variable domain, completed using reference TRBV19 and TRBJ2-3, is DGGITQSPKYLFRKEGQNVTLSCEQNLNHDAMYWYRQDPGQGLRLIYYSQIVNDFQKGDIAEGYSVSREKKESFPLTVTSAQKNPTAFYLCASSIGNRGTTDTQYFGPGTRLTVL.

As DNA, the CDR3 is TGTGCCAGCACAGGGGTTCAGAACTATGGCTACACCTTC. Translation: CASTGVQNYGYTF. V and J are TRBV6-6 and TRBJ1-2, with D tentatively TRBD1 (6 bases). The V and J ends lost 7 bases and 2 bases respectively, with 11 bases between them. Germline CDR1 MNHNY, CDR2 SVGAGI (reference sequence). The CDR3 consists of 13 residues.

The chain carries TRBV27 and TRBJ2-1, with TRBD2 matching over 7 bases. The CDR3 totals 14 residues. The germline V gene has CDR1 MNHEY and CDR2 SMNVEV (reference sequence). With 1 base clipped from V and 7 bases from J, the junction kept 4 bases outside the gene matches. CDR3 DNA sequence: TGTGCCAGCAGTTTATTTGGCGGGGGTAATGAGCAGTTCTTC. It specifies CASSLFGGGNEQFF.

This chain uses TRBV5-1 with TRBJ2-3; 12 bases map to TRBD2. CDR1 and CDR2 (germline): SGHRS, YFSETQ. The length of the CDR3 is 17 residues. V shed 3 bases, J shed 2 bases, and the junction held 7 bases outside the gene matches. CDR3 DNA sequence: TGCGCCAGCAGCTCCCGACTAGCGGGGGTCTTCACAGATACGCAGTATTTT. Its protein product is CASSSRLAGVFTDTQYF.

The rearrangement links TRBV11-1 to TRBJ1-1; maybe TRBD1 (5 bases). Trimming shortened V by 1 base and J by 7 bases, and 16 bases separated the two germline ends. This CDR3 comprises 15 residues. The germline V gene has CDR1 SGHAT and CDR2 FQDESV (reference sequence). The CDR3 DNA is TGTGCCAGCAGCTTAGGGGGACTCCCGGTCGTTGAAGCTTTCTTT. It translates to CASSLGGLPVVEAFF.

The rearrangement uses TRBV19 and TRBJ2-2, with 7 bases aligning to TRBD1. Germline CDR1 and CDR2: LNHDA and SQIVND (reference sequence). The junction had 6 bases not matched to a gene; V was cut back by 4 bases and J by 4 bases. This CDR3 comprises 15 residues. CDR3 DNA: TGTGCCAGTAGTAAGAGGACAGGACGCACCGGGGAGCTGTTTTTT. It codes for CASSKRTGRTGELFF.

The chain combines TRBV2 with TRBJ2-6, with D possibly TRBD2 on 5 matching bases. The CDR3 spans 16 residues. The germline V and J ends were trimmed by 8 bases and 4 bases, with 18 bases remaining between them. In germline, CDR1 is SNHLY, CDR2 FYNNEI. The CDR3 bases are TGTGCCAGCCAACCGGACGGGATCGCCGGGGCCAACGTCCTGACTTTC. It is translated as CASQPDGIAGANVLTF.

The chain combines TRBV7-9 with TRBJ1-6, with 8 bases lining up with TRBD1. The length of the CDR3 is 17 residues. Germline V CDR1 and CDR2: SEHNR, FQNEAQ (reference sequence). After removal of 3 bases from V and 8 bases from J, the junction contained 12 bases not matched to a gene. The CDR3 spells CASSFPLTGVKDSPLHF. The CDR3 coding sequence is TGTGCCAGCAGCTTCCCACTGACAGGGGTAAAGGATTCACCCCTCCACTTT. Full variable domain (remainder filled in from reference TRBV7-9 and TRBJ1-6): DTGVSQNPRHKITKRGQNVTFRCDPISEHNRLYWYRQTLGQGPEFLTYFQNEAQLEKSRLLSDRFSAERPKGSFSTLEIQRTEQGDSAMYLCASSFPLTGVKDSPLHFGNGTRLTVT.